The 15 T cell receptor beta chains below all came from one sample that was sequenced in a study of T-cell memory formation after mild COVID-19. TCRdb itself ran the 5' RACE reads through MiXCR, one entry per CDR3 protein. The sample includes 470,000 or so distinct CDR3 sequences, around 27% of them seen just once. The sample was PBMCs or a T cell subset sorted from them (not recorded which). The receptors come from an adult woman who had mild COVID-19 (a few samples of this study predate the infection). Cell type and time point are not known.

This clonotype occurred a few times. This rearrangement joins TRBV7-9 to TRBJ2-3, with D uncertain. This CDR3 contains 12 residues. The germline V and J ends were trimmed by 8 bases and 4 bases, with 10 bases remaining between them. CDR1 is SEHNR and CDR2 is FQNEAQ in the germline V gene (reference sequence). CDR3 in DNA: TGTGCCAGCGGCGCGACGTCAGATACGCAGTATTTT. Its protein product is CASGATSDTQYF.

This clonotype occurred a few times. The rearrangement uses TRBV6-5 and TRBJ2-7, with D perhaps assigned TRBD1 or TRBD2 (5 bases each). This CDR3 is 15 amino acids long. The germline gives CDR1 MNHEY, CDR2 SVGAGI. Trimming cost V 6 bases and J 5 bases, with 20 bases left between them. CDR3 nucleotide sequence: TGTGCCAGCAGCCACAGCCGAGGGACGAACCACGAGCAGTACTTC. Protein: CASSHSRGTNHEQYF.

The chain has TRBV5-6 and TRBJ1-2; D is unclear. The CDR3 is 12 residues long. Deletions cut 4 bases from V and 4 bases from J, with 8 bases between. CDR1 is SGHDT and CDR2 is YYEEEE in the germline V gene. The DNA of the CDR3 is TGTGCCAGCAGCCGCCCCGGCTATGGCTACACCTTC. It codes for CASSRPGYGYTF.

This rearrangement joins TRBV2 to TRBJ2-4; possibly TRBD2 for D (6 bases). The CDR3 covers 15 residues. V was pared by 2 bases and J by 6 bases, with 14 bases between. From germline, CDR1 is SNHLY and CDR2 FYNNEI. The CDR3 coding sequence is TGTGCCAGCAGTGAATCTGCTAGCGACGTAAACATTCAGTACTTC. Protein product: CASSESASDVNIQYF.

CDR3 nucleotide sequence: TGTGCCAGCAGGGGACCAATCCAAGAGACCCAGTACTTC. This encodes CASRGPIQETQYF. This chain joins TRBV12-3 or TRBV12-4 and TRBJ2-5; D assignment may be TRBD1 or TRBD2 (5 bases each). The V and J ends lost 6 bases and 1 base respectively, with 9 bases between them. This CDR3 has 13 amino acids.

J is TRBJ2-5 and V is TRBV2; D remains unclear. The germline V gene encodes CDR1 SNHLY and CDR2 FYNNEI. This CDR3 spans 11 amino acids. V dropped 6 bases and J dropped 4 bases, with 6 bases sitting between them. CDR3 loop: CASRWTETQYF. DNA of the CDR3: TGTGCCAGCAGATGGACAGAGACCCAGTACTTC.

V gene TRBV24-1 combines with J gene TRBJ2-1, with 10 positions matching TRBD2. J lost 8 bases, V lost 9 bases, and 12 bases had no gene match. The CDR3 is 15 amino acids. Germline V CDR1 and CDR2: KGHDR, SFDVKD. The CDR3 sequence: CATAKYSGRAHEQFF. CDR3 in DNA: TGTGCCACCGCTAAATACAGCGGGAGGGCACATGAGCAGTTCTTC.

The rearrangement links TRBV7-8 to TRBJ2-5, with 7 bases lining up with TRBD2. Germline V gene lookup returns CDR1 SGHVS and CDR2 FQNEAQ. V gave up 6 bases and J gave up 5 bases; unmatched junction bases: 9. There are 14 residues in the CDR3. CDR3 region: CASRSSGGWETQYF. In DNA, the CDR3 is TGTGCCAGCAGATCGTCCGGGGGGTGGGAGACCCAGTACTTC.

This clonotype showed up just a few times. The chain has TRBV4-3 and TRBJ2-3; TRBD2 matches 9 bases. Trimming removed 4 bases from V and 4 bases from J; junction bases left unmatched: 6. The length of the CDR3 is 15 residues. Germline V gene data show CDR1 as LGHNA and CDR2 as YSLEER. CDR3 protein: CASSLSGSRADTQYF. In nucleotides, the CDR3 is TGCGCCAGCAGCCTTAGCGGGAGCAGGGCAGATACGCAGTATTTT.

The rearrangement links TRBV29-1 to TRBJ2-7, with D perhaps being TRBD1 or TRBD2 (5 bases each). The CDR3 contains 13 residues. The germline V and J ends were trimmed by 7 bases and 5 bases, with 18 bases remaining between them. Germline values: CDR1 SQVTM, CDR2 ANQGSEA. CDR3 bases: TGCAGCGGGGGACCCCCTGGTCTAGACGAGCAGTACTTC. Residues: CSGGPPGLDEQYF.

CDR3: CASSEAEGQGHEQYF. Here the CDR3 DNA reads TGTGCCAGCAGTGAAGCTGAAGGACAGGGACACGAGCAGTACTTC. V is TRBV2 and J is TRBJ2-7; TRBD1 agrees at 8 bases. The CDR3 consists of 15 residues. V dropped 0 bases and J dropped 5; count of bases not matched to a gene: 6. CDR1 and CDR2 from the germline V gene are SNHLY and FYNNEI.

The chain recombines TRBV5-1 with TRBJ2-1; a weak D match, TRBD2 (6 bases). V lost 5 bases, J lost 12 bases, and 12 bases lay in between. The CDR3 runs to 11 residues. In germline, CDR1 is SGHRS, CDR2 YFSETQ. The CDR3 coding sequence is TGCGCCAGCAGGACGAACGGGGGGCAGTTCTTC. It specifies CASRTNGGQFF.

Only a few counts were recorded for this clonotype. This chain uses TRBV5-6 with TRBJ2-3, with no clear D. V lost 2 bases, J lost 8 bases, and 15 bases lay in between. Looked up from germline, CDR1 is SGHDT and CDR2 is YYEEEE. CDR3 length: 14 residues. The chain's CDR3 is CASSFRSRSGTQYF. CDR3 nucleotides: TGTGCCAGCAGCTTTCGGTCGAGGAGTGGTACGCAGTATTTT.

This clonotype was picked up a small number of times. CDR3 in DNA: TGCAGTGCTGGGGGACAGGCCGTGGGGGAGCAGTACTTC. It codes for CSAGGQAVGEQYF. The rearrangement joins TRBV20-1 to TRBJ2-7; 8 nucleotides agree with TRBD1. Trimming removed 5 bases from V and 7 bases from J; junction bases left unmatched: 10. From germline, CDR1 is DFQATT and CDR2 SNEGSKA (reference sequence). This CDR3 is built from 13 residues.

The chain employs TRBV27 and TRBJ2-7, with D possibly being TRBD1 (6 bases). Per the germline V gene, CDR1 is MNHEY and CDR2 is SMNVEV (reference sequence). CDR3 length: 17 amino acids. The ends were cut back, 5 bases at V and 2 bases at J, with 22 bases in the middle. DNA of the CDR3: TGTGCCAGCAGTCCTTATCCCCGACAGGCCCCAACCTACGAGCAGTACTTC. This sequence encodes CASSPYPRQAPTYEQYF.